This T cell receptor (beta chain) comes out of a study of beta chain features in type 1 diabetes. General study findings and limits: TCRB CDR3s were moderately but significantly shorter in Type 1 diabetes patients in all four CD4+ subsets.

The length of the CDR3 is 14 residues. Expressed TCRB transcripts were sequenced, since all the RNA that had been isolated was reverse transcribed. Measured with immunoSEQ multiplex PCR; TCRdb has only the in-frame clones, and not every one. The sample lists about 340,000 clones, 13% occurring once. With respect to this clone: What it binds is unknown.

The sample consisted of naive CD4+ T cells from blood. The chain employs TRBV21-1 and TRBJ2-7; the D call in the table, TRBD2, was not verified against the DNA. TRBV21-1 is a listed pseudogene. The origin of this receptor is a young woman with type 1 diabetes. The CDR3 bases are TGTGCCAGCAGCACCAAACCGGGAACTTACGAGCAGTACGTC. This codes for CASSTKPGTYEQYV.